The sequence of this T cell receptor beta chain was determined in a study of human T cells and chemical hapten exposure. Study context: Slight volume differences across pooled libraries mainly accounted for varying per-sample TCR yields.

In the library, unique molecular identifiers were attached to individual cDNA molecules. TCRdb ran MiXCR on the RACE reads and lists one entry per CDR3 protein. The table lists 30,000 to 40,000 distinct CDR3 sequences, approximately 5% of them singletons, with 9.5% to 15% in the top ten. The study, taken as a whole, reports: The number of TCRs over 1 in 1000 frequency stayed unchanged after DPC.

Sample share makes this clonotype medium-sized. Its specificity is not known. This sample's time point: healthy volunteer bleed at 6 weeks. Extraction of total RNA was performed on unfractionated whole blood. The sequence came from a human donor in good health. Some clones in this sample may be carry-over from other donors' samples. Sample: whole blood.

CDR3 sequence: CSVAPGWGMGTEAFF. In DNA, the CDR3 is TGCAGCGTTGCCCCAGGGTGGGGGATGGGCACTGAAGCTTTCTTT. This chain uses TRBV29-1 with TRBJ1-1, with a possible D match to TRBD1 (5 bases). Germline CDR1 is SQVTM and CDR2 is ANQGSEA. This CDR3 contains 15 residues. V shed 4 bases and J shed 4 bases, with 19 bases lying between them.